This paragraph covers one TCR beta chain sequence. Its specificity is not known. The germline gives CDR1 SGHRS, CDR2 YFSETQ. V trimming: 0 bases; J trimming: 5 bases; junction bases outside the gene matches: 6. This CDR3 region has 15 residues. These data originate in a study of T cell responses to AZD1222 COVID-19 vaccine. Overall study results and limits: Receipt of two AZD1222 doses was followed by a rise in Spike-specific TCR breadth and depth.

TCRdb keeps only in-frame clones here, not all; method: immunoSEQ multiplex PCR. The sample contains 95,000 to 150,000 clones, roughly 86% of which appear only once. The receptor was derived from an adult in good health. The chain has TRBV5-1 and TRBJ2-7, with 9 bases matching TRBD1. This sample comprised peripheral blood, obtained on day 0 of AZD1222 vaccination. Here the CDR3 DNA reads TGCGCCAGCAGCTTGGCCCAGGGACAGGGTAACGAGCAGTACTTC. Amino acids: CASSLAQGQGNEQYF.